This TCR beta chain comes out of a study of T cell repertoires in cytomegalovirus infection. On the study more broadly: Public signatures in TCR beta pointed to CMV infection and matching HLA type.

TCRdb called the reads again in MiXCR, with one record for every CDR3 protein. The sample shows some 800,000 distinct CDR3 sequences, approximately 30% of them seen only once. Regarding the study as a whole: Identification of carriers of CMV plus the relevant HLA was achieved through cumulative public TCR beta family frequency.

Turning to this clonotype: Antigen: not known.

The source is a human donor in good health (CMV status not recorded). Some clones in this sample may be carry-over from other donors' samples. Sequenced here: cultured CD8+ T cells from PBMCs, sampled from culture after CMV antigen stimulation.

CDR3 DNA sequence: TGTGCCAGCAGGGCAGGCTTGTACACTGAAGCTTTCTTT. As protein: CASRAGLYTEAFF. The genes are TRBV12-3 or TRBV12-4 and TRBJ1-1; D gene unclear. The CDR3 loop spans 13 amino acids. Deletions cut 6 bases from V and 3 bases from J, with 11 bases between.